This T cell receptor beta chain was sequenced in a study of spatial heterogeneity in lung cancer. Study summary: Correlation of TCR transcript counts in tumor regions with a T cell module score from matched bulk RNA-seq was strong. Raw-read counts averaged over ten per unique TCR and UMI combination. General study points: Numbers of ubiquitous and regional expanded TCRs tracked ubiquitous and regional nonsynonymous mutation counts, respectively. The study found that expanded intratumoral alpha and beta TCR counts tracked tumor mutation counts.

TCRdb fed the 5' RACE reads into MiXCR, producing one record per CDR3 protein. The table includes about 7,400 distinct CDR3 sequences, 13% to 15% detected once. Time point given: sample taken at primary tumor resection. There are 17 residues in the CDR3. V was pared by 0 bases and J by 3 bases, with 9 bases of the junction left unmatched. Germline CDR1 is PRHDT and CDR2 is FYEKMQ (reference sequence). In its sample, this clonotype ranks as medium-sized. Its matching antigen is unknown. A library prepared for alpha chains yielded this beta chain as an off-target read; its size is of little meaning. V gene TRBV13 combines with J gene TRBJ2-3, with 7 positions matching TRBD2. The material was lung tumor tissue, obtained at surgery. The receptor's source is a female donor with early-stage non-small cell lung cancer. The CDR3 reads CASSLGAIGGGTDTQYF. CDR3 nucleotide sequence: TGTGCCAGCAGCTTAGGCGCCATAGGCGGGGGAACAGATACGCAGTATTTT.